A single T cell receptor (beta chain) is shown here with its context. Its antigen has not been determined. Qualities for individual bases were not recorded, and no much larger clone is one base off. The record originates from a study of blood T cell repertoires in COVID-19 (dated by TCRdb to 2019 to 2021). For context, the study as a whole: Collaborator samples came from the United States, Italy and Spain and covered acute and convalescent phases of COVID-19. The prospective study material was composed of cDNA or gDNA derived from T cells, B-cell-depleted T cells, or PBMCs. Deeply sampled blood TCRbeta repertoires from subjects exposed to, actively infected with, or recovered from COVID-19 were included in the dataset. The repertoires were made available in a free public database intended to serve as a resource for research on the immune response to SARS-CoV-2. Samples came from the ongoing ImmuneRACE study (first 160 participants) plus 1,254 subjects from 6 global collaborators. A de-identified subject ID, COVID-19 status, age in years and sex were almost always included in the sample metadata. HLA class I and class II types, where available, came from metadata supplied by the sample provider rather than from assay-based typing.

According to the germline V gene, CDR1 reads SNHLY and CDR2 reads FYNNEI. Including cysteine and phenylalanine, the CDR3 has 16 amino acids. Solely the CDR3 DNA is kept, with 48 bases framed from the first base. Ends trimmed: V by 10 bases, J by 6 bases; bases unmatched to a gene: 11. The research as a whole found: How much clinical and demographic metadata was included differed by source and by participant, and the metadata was provided uncurated.

Each collaborating institution followed its own protocols to collect whole blood in K2EDTA tubes. For TCRbeta analysis, collaborators shipped samples as frozen whole blood, isolated PBMCs, or DNA extracted from either of those sample types. TCRbeta CDR3 regions were amplified from genomic DNA using the immunoSEQ Assay, a bias-controlled multiplex PCR. Per the source publication's procedure: Within the assay, amplification of reference gene primers was used to estimate how many nucleated cells each sample contained. To quantify the absolute abundance of each unique TCRbeta CDR3 rearrangement, sequence reads were collapsed and filtered. Productive Simpson clonality was computed per sample as the square root of Simpson's diversity index over productive rearrangements. TCRdb's version of the immuneACCESS table is confined to in-frame rearrangements and falls short of the full clone set. An unresolved V gene accounts for under half of the shortfall where checked; the remainder is of unknown origin. V and J calls and clone size are as listed in that table; D and trimming were resolved from the DNA. The sample includes about 74,000 clones, with 75% observed a single time. The ten largest clonotypes hold over 20% of the sample.

Sequences were obtained from peripheral blood. This TCR was sampled from a man between 70 and 80 years old with acute or convalescent COVID-19. The chain was built from TRBV2 and TRBJ1-6, and 11 junction bases match TRBD1. The DNA sequence is given as TGTGCCAACGCTATCCGGGACAGGGGGGGTAATTCACCCCTCCACTTT. Its protein is CANAIRDRGGNSPLHF.